Listed here are 29 T cell receptor beta chains from one sample, sequenced in a study of CD8 T cells in ankylosing spondylitis. MiXCR, applied by TCRdb to the 5' RACE reads, yields one record per CDR3 protein. The sample gives approximately 100,000 distinct CDR3 sequences, roughly 8.7% of which show up once; roughly 9.9% is in the top ten. Material: blood, either unsorted or a sorted T cell fraction (not recorded which). All receptors come from a male donor with ankylosing spondylitis or in good health (not recorded which).

Many counts were recorded for this clonotype. The genes are TRBV9 and TRBJ2-2, with TRBD2 matching 9 bases. Germline-derived CDR1 and CDR2 are SGDLS and YYNGEE. The trim removed 3 bases at V and 6 bases at J, leaving 3 bases unmatched. This CDR3 has 14 residues. Here the CDR3 DNA reads TGTGCCAGCAGCGCCGGGACTAGCCCCGGGGAGCTGTTTTTT. Translation: CASSAGTSPGELFF.

This clonotype was found many times. The rearrangement joins TRBV2 to TRBJ1-2; D unresolved. Germline CDR1 SNHLY, CDR2 FYNNEI. Trimming shortened V by 0 bases and J by 8 bases, and 10 bases separated the two germline ends. CDR3 length: 13 amino acids. CDR3 in amino acids: CASSEAVKGGYTF. The CDR3 DNA reads as TGTGCCAGCAGTGAAGCGGTGAAGGGCGGCTACACCTTC.

This clonotype was recorded at least ten times. A read error may produce the germline difference seen at one junction end. This chain links TRBV4-2 with TRBJ2-1; no clear D gene. This CDR3 is 10 amino acids long. Germline CDR1 LGHNA, CDR2 YNFKEQ. This CDR3 reads CASSQEFPSF. The CDR3 region has the DNA TGTGCCAGCAGCCAAGAATTCCCCAGCTTC.

This clonotype was observed at least ten times. The chain employs TRBV5-1 and TRBJ1-1, with no clear D. V lost 2 bases to trimming and J lost 1 base, with 9 bases between them. The length of the CDR3 is 14 residues. Per the germline V gene, CDR1 is SGHRS and CDR2 is YFSETQ. CDR3 sequence reads: CASSLTNPNTEAFF. The CDR3 nucleotides are TGCGCCAGCAGCTTAACAAACCCGAACACTGAAGCTTTCTTT. The full variable domain, with the rest looked up from reference TRBV5-1 and TRBJ1-1, is KAGVTQTPRYLIKTRGQQVTLSCSPISGHRSVSWYQQTPGQGLQFLFEYFSETQRNKGNFPGRFSGRQFSNSRSEMNVSTLELGDSALYLCASSLTNPNTEAFFGQGTRLTVV.

This clonotype was found many times. The chain carries TRBV5-1 and TRBJ2-1, with 8 bases identical to TRBD2. The CDR3 runs 15 residues. V was clipped by 0 bases and J by 5 bases; unmatched bases: 4. Germline V CDR1 and CDR2: SGHRS, YFSETQ. CDR3 loop: CASSLVAGSDNEQFF. For the CDR3, the DNA is TGCGCCAGCAGCTTGGTAGCGGGATCCGACAATGAGCAGTTCTTC.

In this sample, this clonotype turned up many times. The V call is TRBV5-1, the J call TRBJ1-1; D unresolved. There are 13 residues in the CDR3. V lost 2 bases and J 6 bases, leaving 11 bases between the germline ends. Germline V gene sequence: CDR1 SGHRS, CDR2 YFSETQ. Written as DNA, the CDR3 is TGCGCCAGCAGCTTCCGGGTTGGCGCTGAAGCTTTCTTT. This encodes CASSFRVGAEAFF.

Ten or more counts support this clonotype. V gene TRBV5-1 combines with J gene TRBJ2-1; TRBD1 is a possible D gene (5 bases). Germline CDR1 reads SGHRS; CDR2 reads YFSETQ. V was shortened by 0 bases and J by 6 bases, with 10 bases between the two germline ends. The CDR3 extends over 14 amino acids. The CDR3 DNA follows: TGCGCCAGCAGCTTGGCCAACAGGATCAATGAGCAGTTCTTC. This encodes CASSLANRINEQFF.

This clonotype was counted many times. V and J are TRBV5-1 and TRBJ2-1, with TRBD2 identical over 7 bases. The CDR3 runs 12 residues. Germline lookup yields CDR1 SGHRS and CDR2 YFSETQ. The ends lost 5 bases at V and 7 bases at J; junction bases unmatched: 3. CDR3 nucleotide sequence: TGCGCCAGCAGATGGGGGGGTAATGAGCAGTTCTTC. This gives the protein CASRWGGNEQFF.

Ten or more counts support this clonotype. This CDR3 is CSVEQTGTYEQYF. The CDR3 nucleotides read TGCAGCGTTGAACAAACAGGCACCTACGAGCAGTACTTC. V gene TRBV29-1 combines with J gene TRBJ2-7, with D perhaps matching TRBD1 (5 bases). The CDR3 has 13 amino acids. The germline gives CDR1 SQVTM, CDR2 ANQGSEA. The V gene lost 2 bases and the J gene lost 2 bases, with 10 bases spanning the gap.

This clonotype occurred many times. V gene TRBV3-1 combines with J gene TRBJ1-5, with D perhaps TRBD1 (5 bases). Trimming removed 1 base at V and 6 bases at J, with 7 bases between. The germline V gene has CDR1 LGHDT and CDR2 YNNKEL (reference sequence). CDR3 size: 13 residues. The CDR3 protein is CASSQGGTQPQHF. CDR3 coding DNA: TGTGCCAGCAGCCAAGGGGGCACTCAGCCCCAGCATTTT.

This clonotype was seen ten or more times. The chain links TRBV6-2 or TRBV6-3 to TRBJ2-1; a possible D gene is TRBD2 (6 bases). Germline V gene data show CDR1 as MNHEY and CDR2 as SVGEGT. V was clipped by 4 bases and J by 7 bases, with 20 bases between them. CDR3 length: 16 residues. CDR3 bases: TGTGCCAGCAGTTCGATGATAATGGGACTTGCGAATGAGCAGTTCTTC. Amino acid sequence: CASSSMIMGLANEQFF.

This clonotype was seen ten or more times. The rearrangement joins TRBV2 to TRBJ2-4; 9 bases map to TRBD1. Germline loops: CDR1 SNHLY, CDR2 FYNNEI. CDR3 length: 15 residues. The ends lost 9 bases at V and 6 bases at J; junction bases unmatched: 12. CDR3 in amino acids: CASPRPQGAGNIQYF. DNA of the CDR3: TGTGCCAGTCCGCGCCCACAGGGGGCTGGAAACATTCAGTACTTC.

The chain employs TRBV30 and TRBJ1-5; 8 bases line up with TRBD1. After removal of 3 bases from V and 2 bases from J, the junction contained 9 bases not matched to a gene. Per the germline V gene, CDR1 is GTSNPN and CDR2 is SVGIG (reference sequence). This CDR3 is built from 16 residues. For the CDR3, the DNA is TGTGCCTGGAGCGCCGACAGGGGAAAGGGCAATCAGCCCCAGCATTTT. Amino acid sequence: CAWSADRGKGNQPQHF.

Ten or more counts support this clonotype. The J gene is TRBJ1-5, the V gene TRBV7-9; D unresolved. Trimming shortened V by 5 bases and J by 3 bases, and 8 bases separated the two germline ends. CDR1 is SEHNR and CDR2 is FQNEAQ in the germline V gene (reference sequence). CDR3 size: 13 residues. CDR3 nucleotides: TGTGCCAGCAGCCCGACGGACAATCAGCCCCAGCATTTT. Translation gives CASSPTDNQPQHF.

This clonotype was picked up many times. This rearrangement joins TRBV6-1 to TRBJ2-7, with 7 bases lining up with TRBD1. From germline, CDR1 is MNHNS and CDR2 SASEGT. V trimming: 6 bases; J trimming: 4 bases; junction bases outside the gene matches: 3. The CDR3 has 12 amino acids. For the CDR3, the DNA is TGTGCCAGCAGCATACAGGGGTACGAGCAGTACTTC. It encodes CASSIQGYEQYF.

For this clonotype: A much larger clone is a single base away; this may be a read error. As DNA, the CDR3 is TGTACCAGCGTCCGGGACACTTCTAACACTGAAGCTTTCTTT. Translating gives CTSVRDTSNTEAFF. This chain connects TRBV12-3 or TRBV12-4 to TRBJ1-1; D may be TRBD1 (6 bases). The CDR3 has 14 amino acids.

This clonotype was seen repeatedly, ten times or more. The V gene is TRBV29-1, the J gene TRBJ1-1; 11 bases fit TRBD1. The CDR3 is made up of 16 amino acids. V dropped 5 bases and J dropped 5; count of bases not matched to a gene: 13. The germline V gene encodes CDR1 SQVTM and CDR2 ANQGSEA. The DNA for the CDR3 is TGCAGCGTTACCGGGACAGGGGGGATTCCGGTAACTGAAGCTTTCTTT. Protein sequence: CSVTGTGGIPVTEAFF.

In its sample, this clonotype was seen many times. CDR3 nucleotide sequence: TGTGCCAGCAGACCGAGGGTGAACACTGAAGCTTTCTTT. It specifies CASRPRVNTEAFF. The chain joins TRBV12-3 or TRBV12-4 to TRBJ1-1; D not certain. This CDR3 has 13 residues. V lost 6 bases and J lost 0, with 8 bases in between.

This clonotype was found many times. The chain carries TRBV10-3 and TRBJ2-6; no clear D gene. CDR1 and CDR2 (germline): ENHRY, SYGVKD. The CDR3 is 17 amino acids. V gave up 4 bases and J gave up 0 bases, with 13 bases separating them. The CDR3 is CAISVGLLRSGANVLTF. The CDR3 region has the DNA TGTGCCATCAGTGTTGGATTATTGCGCTCTGGGGCCAACGTCCTGACTTTC.

This clonotype was seen repeatedly, ten times or more. The chain couples TRBV18 to TRBJ2-1, with 12 bases matching TRBD1. Per germline, CDR1 KGHSH and CDR2 LQKENI. The CDR3 contains 17 residues. J gave up 5 bases and V 2 bases, and 7 bases lay outside the gene matches. The CDR3 DNA is TGTGCCAGCTCACCAACTTTAGGGACAGGGGGCAACAATGAGCAGTTCTTC. Translating it yields CASSPTLGTGGNNEQFF.

This chain links TRBV12-3 or TRBV12-4 with TRBJ2-2; D unresolved. CDR3 length: 14 residues. V was pared by 1 base and J by 6 bases, with 9 bases between. Here the CDR3 reads CASSLVGESGELFF. In DNA form, the CDR3 reads TGTGCCAGCAGTTTAGTTGGGGAATCCGGGGAGCTGTTTTTT.

This clonotype came up many times. The rearrangement links TRBV3-1 to TRBJ2-5; tentatively, D is TRBD1 (6 bases). Germline values: CDR1 LGHDT, CDR2 YNNKEL (reference sequence). The CDR3 runs 18 residues. Trimming pared 1 base from V and 1 base from J, leaving 19 bases between. The CDR3 DNA is TGTGCCAGCAGCCAAGTTTTCATTGGGACACTGAGCCAAGAGACCCAGTACTTC. It codes for CASSQVFIGTLSQETQYF.

The chain is built from TRBV7-3 and TRBJ2-1; TRBD1 aligns across 8 bases. Looked up from germline, CDR1 is SGHTA and CDR2 is FQGTGA. Trimming took 4 bases from V and 4 from J; bases not matched to a gene: 6. This CDR3 comprises 15 residues. For the CDR3, the DNA is TGTGCCAGCAGCTCCCGGACAGGGTTATACAATGAGCAGTTCTTC. This codes for CASSSRTGLYNEQFF.

This clonotype was recorded at least ten times. This rearrangement joins TRBV5-6 to TRBJ2-3; TRBD2 aligns across 8 bases. V gave up 0 bases and J gave up 3 bases; unmatched junction bases: 3. In germline, CDR1 is SGHDT, CDR2 YYEEEE. The CDR3 has 15 amino acids. CDR3 nucleotides: TGTGCCAGCAGCTTGGTGGGCGGGGGGACAGATACGCAGTATTTT. Translating gives CASSLVGGGTDTQYF.

This clonotype was observed many times. The J gene is TRBJ2-3, the V gene TRBV7-9, with no clear D. The CDR3 sequence is 14 residues long. The V gene's germline CDR1 is SEHNR and CDR2 FQNEAQ (reference sequence). The germline V and J ends were trimmed by 2 bases and 4 bases, with 10 bases remaining between them. CDR3 loop: CASSLSQVADTQYF. In nucleotides, the CDR3 is TGTGCCAGCAGCTTAAGCCAGGTCGCAGATACGCAGTATTTT.

This clonotype was detected a few times. The V call is TRBV5-1, the J call TRBJ2-3; 7 bases line up with TRBD1. Germline V gene data show CDR1 as SGHRS and CDR2 as YFSETQ. V lost 4 bases and J lost 1; bases outside the gene matches: 6. This CDR3 contains 15 residues. This CDR3 reads CASSTGTDRTDTQYF. CDR3 DNA: TGCGCCAGCAGCACCGGGACAGACCGCACAGATACGCAGTATTTT.

In its sample, this clonotype was seen many times. This chain links TRBV5-5 with TRBJ2-1; D is unresolved. The length of the CDR3 is 15 residues. Germline V gives CDR1 SGHKS, CDR2 YYEKEE (reference sequence). V lost 2 bases to trimming and J lost 3 bases, with 12 bases between them. CDR3 nucleotides: TGTGCCAGCAGCTTAATCAGAGAGTACTACAATGAGCAGTTCTTC. It codes for CASSLIREYYNEQFF.

This chain uses TRBV6-2 or TRBV6-3 with TRBJ2-1, with 8 bases identical to TRBD2. The junction had 22 bases not matched to a gene; V was cut back by 7 bases and J by 2 bases. Germline CDR1 and CDR2: MNHEY and SVGEGT. The CDR3 loop spans 20 amino acids. The CDR3 DNA sequence: TGTGCCAGCATCCGATCCGCTAGCGGGCATTATACAAATCCCTACAATGAGCAGTTCTTC. Translated, it gives CASIRSASGHYTNPYNEQFF.

This clonotype was recorded many times. The J gene is TRBJ2-3, the V gene TRBV7-3, with TRBD2 matching 10 bases. V was pared by 5 bases and J by 1 base, with 3 bases of the junction left unmatched. Germline assignment: CDR1 SGHTA and CDR2 FQGTGA. The length of the CDR3 is 15 residues. The chain's CDR3 is CASSELAGGTDTQYF. The CDR3 bases are TGTGCCAGCAGCGAGCTAGCGGGGGGCACAGATACGCAGTATTTT.